The 18 T cell receptor beta chains given below trace back to one sample, sequenced in a study of blood T cell repertoires in COVID-19. Measured with immunoSEQ multiplex PCR; TCRdb has only the in-frame clones, and not every one. There are about 170,000 clones in the sample; about 80% occur only once, and roughly 2.6% lies in the top ten. Sequenced: peripheral blood. All receptors derive from a human donor with acute or convalescent COVID-19. The donor label of this sample is uncertain.

The rearrangement links TRBV7-8 to TRBJ2-7, with unresolved D. This CDR3 spans 12 amino acids. V lost 4 bases to trimming and J lost 2 bases, with 6 bases between them. Germline V gives CDR1 SGHVS, CDR2 FQNEAQ. The CDR3: CASSSDTYEQYF. Written as DNA, the CDR3 is TGTGCCAGCAGCTCCGACACCTACGAGCAGTACTTC.

V is TRBV6-5 and J is TRBJ2-1, with D perhaps matching TRBD2 (6 bases). The CDR3 covers 15 residues. Trimming pared 1 base from V and 11 bases from J, leaving 18 bases between. Germline values: CDR1 MNHEY, CDR2 SVGAGI. As DNA, the CDR3 is TGTGCCAGCAGTTACTGGCGGGGCGGAGAAGGGAAGCAGTTCTTC. Protein sequence: CASSYWRGGEGKQFF.

This clone is a singleton in its sample. The chain uses TRBV28 and TRBJ2-6, with D possibly TRBD2 on 5 matching bases. The length of the CDR3 is 16 residues. V lost 3 bases to trimming and J lost 0 bases, with 9 bases between them. Germline V gene data show CDR1 as MDHEN and CDR2 as SYDVKM. The CDR3 region is CASSLDFVSGANVLTF. The CDR3 region has the DNA TGTGCCAGCAGTTTGGACTTTGTCTCTGGGGCCAACGTCCTGACTTTC.

This clone has a handful of counts. V and J are TRBV6-5 and TRBJ2-7, with 7 bases aligning to TRBD1. CDR3 size: 13 residues. Germline values: CDR1 MNHEY, CDR2 SVGAGI. With 8 bases clipped from V and 2 bases from J, the junction kept 6 bases outside the gene matches. Written as DNA, the CDR3 is TGTGCCAGCGCCCGGGACAGTCCCTACGAGCAGTACTTC. Its protein is CASARDSPYEQYF.

J is TRBJ2-7 and V is TRBV7-9, with 8 bases aligning to TRBD1. V gave up 5 bases and J gave up 1 base; unmatched junction bases: 4. CDR3 length: 14 amino acids. Germline V lookup: CDR1 SEHNR, CDR2 FQNEAQ (reference sequence). The CDR3 spells CASSRGQESYEQYF. In nucleotides, the CDR3 is TGTGCCAGCAGCCGGGGACAGGAGTCCTACGAGCAGTACTTC.

CDR3 DNA sequence: TGTGCCAGCAGCTTACCCTCAAGGGGGGGATACGAGCAGTACTTC. This encodes CASSLPSRGGYEQYF. The chain recombines TRBV5-8 with TRBJ2-7; D perhaps matches TRBD2 (7 bases). Germline V gene data show CDR1 as SGHTS and CDR2 as YDEGEE. The length of the CDR3 is 15 residues. The ends were cut back, 2 bases at V and 4 bases at J, with 16 bases in the middle.

The genes are TRBV5-1 and TRBJ2-5, with 8 bases identical to TRBD1. Germline lookup yields CDR1 SGHRS and CDR2 YFSETQ. J was trimmed by 7 bases and V by 7 bases; bases with no gene match: 9. The CDR3 contains 13 residues. The CDR3 region is CASSKGQGATQYF. CDR3 bases: TGCGCCAGCTCAAAGGGGCAGGGGGCGACCCAGTACTTC.

This sequence joins TRBV10-3 and TRBJ1-3, with D uncertain. Germline CDR1 and CDR2: ENHRY and SYGVKD. The length of the CDR3 is 14 residues. Trimming removed 8 bases at V and 0 bases at J, with 11 bases between. The DNA for the CDR3 is TGTGCCATCGCTACAGTACGCTCTGGAAACACCATATATTTT. Translation: CAIATVRSGNTIYF.

The chain recombines TRBV2 with TRBJ2-5, with a possible D match to TRBD2 (5 bases). CDR1 SNHLY and CDR2 FYNNEI come from the germline V gene. Trimming took 7 bases from V and 2 from J, leaving 11 bases between them. CDR3 length equals 13 residues. The DNA of the CDR3 is TGTGCCAGCACTAGGGAGAGGCAAGAGACCCAGTACTTC. Its translation is CASTRERQETQYF.

The chain couples TRBV5-1 to TRBJ2-2; D is possibly TRBD2 (5 bases). Germline-derived CDR1 and CDR2 are SGHRS and YFSETQ. The germline V and J ends were trimmed by 3 bases and 3 bases, with 9 bases remaining between them. CDR3 size: 14 residues. The CDR3 protein is CASSSGLDTGELFF. In nucleotides, the CDR3 is TGCGCCAGCAGCTCGGGGTTGGACACCGGGGAGCTGTTTTTT. The full variable domain, completed using reference TRBV5-1 and TRBJ2-2, is KAGVTQTPRYLIKTRGQQVTLSCSPISGHRSVSWYQQTPGQGLQFLFEYFSETQRNKGNFPGRFSGRQFSNSRSEMNVSTLELGDSALYLCASSSGLDTGELFFGEGSRLTVL.

This chain connects TRBV27 to TRBJ2-7; D possibly corresponds to TRBD2 (5 bases). The V end was cut by 2 bases, the J end by 3 bases, with 23 bases between. Germline V gene sequence: CDR1 MNHEY, CDR2 SMNVEV (reference sequence). This CDR3 spans 18 amino acids. The CDR3 nucleotides are TGTGCCAGCAGTTTAGGCTTGCCTAGCCGGTTCGCCAACTACGAGCAGTACTTC. Translated: CASSLGLPSRFANYEQYF.

The chain combines TRBV19 with TRBJ2-5, with a possible D match to TRBD1 (6 bases). In germline, CDR1 is LNHDA, CDR2 SQIVND (reference sequence). This CDR3 is 13 amino acids long. V gave up 8 bases and J gave up 6 bases, with 16 bases separating them. CDR3: CASVGEGVKTQYF. The DNA for the CDR3 is TGTGCCAGTGTGGGAGAGGGGGTAAAGACCCAGTACTTC.

This chain connects TRBV6-5 to TRBJ1-1; TRBD1 aligns across 8 bases. With V trimmed by 5 bases and J by 6 bases, 8 bases remained unmatched. CDR3 length: 14 residues. Germline CDR1 and CDR2: MNHEY and SVGAGI. The CDR3 DNA sequence: TGTGCCAGCAGTATACGGACAGGGAGGGCTGAAGCTTTCTTT. This encodes CASSIRTGRAEAFF.

The V gene is TRBV29-1, the J gene TRBJ1-2; 9 nucleotides match TRBD1. After removal of 4 bases from V and 2 bases from J, the junction contained 5 bases not matched to a gene. Germline V CDR1 and CDR2: SQVTM, ANQGSEA. This CDR3 is built from 14 residues. The CDR3 sequence: CSVGVTGGNYGYTF. The CDR3 nucleotides read TGCAGCGTTGGGGTCACAGGGGGCAACTATGGCTACACCTTC.

The chain is built from TRBV14 and TRBJ2-5; possibly TRBD2 for D (5 bases). Germline V gene lookup returns CDR1 SGHDN and CDR2 FVKESK. This CDR3 has 15 amino acids. V was cut by 4 bases and J by 5 bases, with 17 bases left in between. In nucleotides, the CDR3 is TGTGCCAGCAGCCGTCGGGGTATGAGTGGTGAGACCCAGTACTTC. It translates to CASSRRGMSGETQYF.

The chain recombines TRBV15 with TRBJ2-7, with 7 bases fitting TRBD1. The CDR3 length is 16 residues. The germline V gene encodes CDR1 LNHNV and CDR2 YYDKDF (reference sequence). V dropped 5 bases and J dropped 3; count of bases not matched to a gene: 13. The CDR3 is CATSGTGQKVGYEQYF. The CDR3 nucleotides read TGTGCCACCAGCGGAACGGGACAGAAGGTGGGCTACGAGCAGTACTTC.

This rearrangement joins TRBV7-2 to TRBJ2-1, with D possibly matching TRBD2 (5 bases). V was cut by 1 base and J by 3 bases, with 13 bases left in between. The CDR3 loop spans 16 amino acids. The germline V gene has CDR1 SGHTA and CDR2 FQGNSA. The chain's CDR3 is CASSLGGQVGYNEQFF. The CDR3 DNA reads TGTGCCAGCAGCTTAGGCGGGCAGGTGGGCTACAATGAGCAGTTCTTC.

The V gene is TRBV21-1, the J gene TRBJ2-7; the D segment call TRBD1 is taken from the table without a DNA check. TRBV21-1 is recorded as a pseudogene. The CDR3 contains 19 residues. As DNA, the CDR3 is TGTGCCAGCAGCAAACACTCACTTGGCGGGACAGGGGGCACCTACGAGCAGTACTTC. Protein: CASSKHSLGGTGGTYEQYF.